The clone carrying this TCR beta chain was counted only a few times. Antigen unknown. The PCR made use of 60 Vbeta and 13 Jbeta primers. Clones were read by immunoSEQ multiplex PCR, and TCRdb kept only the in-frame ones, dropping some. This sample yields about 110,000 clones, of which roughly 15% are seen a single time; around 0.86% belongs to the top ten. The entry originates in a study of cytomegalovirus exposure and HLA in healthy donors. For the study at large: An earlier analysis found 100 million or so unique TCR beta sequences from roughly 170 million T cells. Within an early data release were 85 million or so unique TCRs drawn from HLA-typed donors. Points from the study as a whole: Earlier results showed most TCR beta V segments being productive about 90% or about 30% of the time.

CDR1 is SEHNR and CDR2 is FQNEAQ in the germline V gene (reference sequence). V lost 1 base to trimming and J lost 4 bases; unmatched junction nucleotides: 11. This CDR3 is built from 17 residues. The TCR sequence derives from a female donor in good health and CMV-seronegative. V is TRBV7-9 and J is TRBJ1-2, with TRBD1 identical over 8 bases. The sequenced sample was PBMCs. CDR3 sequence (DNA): TGTGCCAGCAGCTTAGAGTCGGGCAGGGGGCGCCGCTATGGCTACACCTTC. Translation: CASSLESGRGRRYGYTF.